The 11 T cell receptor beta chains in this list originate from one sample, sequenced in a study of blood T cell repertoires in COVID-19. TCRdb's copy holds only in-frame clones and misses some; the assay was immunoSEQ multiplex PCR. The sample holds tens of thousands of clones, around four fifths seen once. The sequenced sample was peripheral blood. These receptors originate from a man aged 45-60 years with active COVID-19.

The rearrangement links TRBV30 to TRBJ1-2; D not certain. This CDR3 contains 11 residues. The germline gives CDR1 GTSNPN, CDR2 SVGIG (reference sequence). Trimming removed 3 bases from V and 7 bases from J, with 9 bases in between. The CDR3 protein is CAWSRSSGYTF. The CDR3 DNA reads TGTGCCTGGAGCAGATCCAGTGGCTACACCTTC.

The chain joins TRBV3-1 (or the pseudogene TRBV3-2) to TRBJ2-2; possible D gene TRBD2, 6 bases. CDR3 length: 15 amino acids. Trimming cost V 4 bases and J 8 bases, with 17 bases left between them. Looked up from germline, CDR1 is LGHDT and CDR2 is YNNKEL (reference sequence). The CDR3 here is CASSPKRVVRGELFF. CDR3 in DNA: TGTGCCAGCAGCCCGAAGCGGGTGGTCCGGGGGGAGCTGTTTTTT.

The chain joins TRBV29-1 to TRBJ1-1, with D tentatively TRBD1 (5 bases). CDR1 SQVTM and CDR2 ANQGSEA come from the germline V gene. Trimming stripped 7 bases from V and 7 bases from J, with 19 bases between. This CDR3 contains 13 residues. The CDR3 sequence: CSASGSPFYEAFF. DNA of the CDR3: TGCAGCGCCTCAGGGTCCCCCTTTTATGAAGCTTTCTTT.

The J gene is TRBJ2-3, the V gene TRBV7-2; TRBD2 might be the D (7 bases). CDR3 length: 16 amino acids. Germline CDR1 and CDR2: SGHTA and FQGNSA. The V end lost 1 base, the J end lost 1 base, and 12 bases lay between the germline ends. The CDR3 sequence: CASSLVRGGGTDTQYF. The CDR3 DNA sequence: TGTGCCAGCAGCTTAGTGAGGGGGGGTGGCACAGATACGCAGTATTTT.

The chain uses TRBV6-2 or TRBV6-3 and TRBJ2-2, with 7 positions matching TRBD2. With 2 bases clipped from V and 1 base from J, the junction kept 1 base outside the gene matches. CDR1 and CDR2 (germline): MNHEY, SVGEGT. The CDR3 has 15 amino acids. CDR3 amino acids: CASSYGGENTGELFF. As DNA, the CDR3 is TGTGCCAGCAGTTACGGGGGGGAGAACACCGGGGAGCTGTTTTTT.

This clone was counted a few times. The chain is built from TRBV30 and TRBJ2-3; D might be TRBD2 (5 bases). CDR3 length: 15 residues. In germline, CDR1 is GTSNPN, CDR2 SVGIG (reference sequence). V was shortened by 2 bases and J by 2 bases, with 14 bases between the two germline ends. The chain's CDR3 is CAWSSLGGFTDTQYF. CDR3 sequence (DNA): TGTGCCTGGAGTTCACTTGGCGGGTTCACAGATACGCAGTATTTT. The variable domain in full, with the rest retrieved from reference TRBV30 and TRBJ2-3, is SQTIHQWPATLVQPVGSPLSLECTVEGTSNPNLYWYRQAAGRGLQLLFYSVGIGQISSEVPQNLSASRPQDRQFILSSKKLLLSDSGFYLCAWSSLGGFTDTQYFGPGTRLTVL.

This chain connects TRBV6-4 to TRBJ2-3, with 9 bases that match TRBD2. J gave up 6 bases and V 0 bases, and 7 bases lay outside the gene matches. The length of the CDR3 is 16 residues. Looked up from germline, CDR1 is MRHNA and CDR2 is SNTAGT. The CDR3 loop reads CASSDSDAGGQDTQYF. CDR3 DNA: TGTGCCAGCAGTGACTCTGATGCGGGGGGGCAGGATACGCAGTATTTT.

CDR3 residues: CASSLGRGTSNTGELFF. For the CDR3, the DNA is TGCGCCAGCAGCTTGGGTAGGGGGACCTCGAACACCGGGGAGCTGTTTTTT. The chain is built from TRBV5-1 and TRBJ2-2, with TRBD1 as a possible D gene (6 bases). V lost 0 bases, J lost 0 bases, and 12 bases lay in between. Germline CDR1 reads SGHRS; CDR2 reads YFSETQ. This CDR3 is built from 17 residues.

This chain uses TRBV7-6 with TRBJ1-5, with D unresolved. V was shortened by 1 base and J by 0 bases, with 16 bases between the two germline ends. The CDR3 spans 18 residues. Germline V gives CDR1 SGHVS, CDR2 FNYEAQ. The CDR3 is CASSLVAVGPGSNQPQHF. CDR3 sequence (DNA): TGTGCCAGCAGCTTAGTAGCGGTGGGCCCGGGTAGCAATCAGCCCCAGCATTTT.

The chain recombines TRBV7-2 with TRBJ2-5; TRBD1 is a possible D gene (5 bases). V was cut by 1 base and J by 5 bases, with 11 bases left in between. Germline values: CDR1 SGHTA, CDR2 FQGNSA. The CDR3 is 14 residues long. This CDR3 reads CASSLGQGSETQYF. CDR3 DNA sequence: TGTGCCAGCAGCTTAGGGCAGGGATCCGAGACCCAGTACTTC.

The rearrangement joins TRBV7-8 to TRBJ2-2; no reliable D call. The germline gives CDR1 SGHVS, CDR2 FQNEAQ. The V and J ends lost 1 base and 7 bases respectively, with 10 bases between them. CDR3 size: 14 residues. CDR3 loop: CASSLGGPDGELFF. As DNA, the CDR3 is TGTGCCAGCAGCTTAGGTGGGCCCGACGGGGAGCTGTTTTTT.